This passage covers 32 T cell receptor beta chains from one sample sequenced in a study of blood T cells in healthy people across ages. Together with a sample-barcoded 5' primer, a J-beta primer mix was included in a second PCR lasting about 7 to 12 cycles. MiXCR, run by TCRdb on the 5' RACE reads, gives a single entry per CDR3 protein. The sample holds 1.5 million to 2 million distinct CDR3 sequences, about 31% seen once. The material sequenced was blood. The receptors here all came from a woman in her 30s in good health.

This clonotype was observed a few times. This rearrangement joins TRBV28 to TRBJ2-3; D remains ambiguous. CDR1 and CDR2 from the germline V gene are MDHEN and SYDVKM. The CDR3 has 17 amino acids. V lost 5 bases, J lost 0 bases, and 18 bases lay in between. CDR3 residues: CASSRSRATTSTDTQYF. CDR3 coding DNA: TGTGCCAGCAGTCGAAGCCGAGCAACGACTAGCACAGATACGCAGTATTTT.

The rearrangement uses TRBV3-1 and TRBJ2-5; 8 bases map to TRBD1. CDR1 and CDR2 from the germline V gene are LGHDT and YNNKEL (reference sequence). This CDR3 region has 19 residues. The J segment lost 11 bases and the V segment lost 1 base, leaving 24 bases of the junction unmatched. This CDR3 reads CASSQGPTSRGRVGPEQYF. The CDR3 region has the DNA TGTGCCAGCAGCCAAGGACCGACGAGCAGGGGGCGGGTGGGGCCTGAGCAGTACTTC.

This clonotype was detected only a few times. This chain joins TRBV6-1 and TRBJ2-6; D is tentatively TRBD1 or TRBD2 (5 bases each). Germline V gene data show CDR1 as MNHNS and CDR2 as SASEGT. The length of the CDR3 is 16 residues. Trimming stripped 4 bases from V and 1 base from J, with 11 bases between. The CDR3 region has the DNA TGTGCCAGCAGTGGGGGGACCGTATCTGGGGCCAACGTCCTGACTTTC. Its translation: CASSGGTVSGANVLTF.

The rearrangement joins TRBV12-5 to TRBJ2-1; 12 bases map to TRBD2. With V trimmed by 7 bases and J by 5 bases, 15 bases remained unmatched. Germline loops: CDR1 LGHNT, CDR2 FRNRAP. The CDR3 runs 18 residues. CDR3 DNA: TGTGCTAGTGCCCTACTAGCGGGAGGACCCATAGCCCACAATGAGCAGTTCTTC. As protein: CASALLAGGPIAHNEQFF.

The rearrangement links TRBV11-2 to TRBJ2-1; a possible D gene is TRBD2 (5 bases). The end of the DNA is better explained by TRBJ2-7, so the J call may be wrong. The CDR3 extends over 15 amino acids. Germline assignment: CDR1 SGHAT and CDR2 FQNNGV. CDR3 in DNA: TGTGCCAGCAGCTCCGACTCTACTAGTACCAATGAGCAGTACTTC. It is translated as CASSSDSTSTNEQYF.

This clonotype was detected a few times. The chain joins TRBV28 to TRBJ2-3, with 13 bases identical to TRBD2. The germline V gene encodes CDR1 MDHEN and CDR2 SYDVKM. The CDR3 is made up of 18 amino acids. V was pared by 5 bases and J by 3 bases, with 11 bases of the junction left unmatched. DNA for the CDR3: TGTGCCAGCAGTGGGACAGGGCGGACTAGCGGGAGTACAGATACGCAGTATTTT. It is translated as CASSGTGRTSGSTDTQYF.

About this clonotype itself: Relative to the germline gene, one junction end is altered; a read error may explain this. V and J are TRBV5-5 and TRBJ1-6; D gene ambiguous. CDR1 is SGHKS and CDR2 is YYEKEE in the germline V gene (reference sequence). The CDR3 runs 17 residues. The chain's CDR3 is CASSLAGQLSYNSPRHF. The CDR3 DNA reads as TGTGCCAGCAGCTTGGCAGGTCAACTTTCCTATAATTCACCCCGCCACTTT.

This clonotype was seen more than once but under ten times. The chain carries TRBV7-2 and TRBJ2-5; 11 bases agree with TRBD2. The V and J ends lost 1 base and 5 bases, in that order; junction bases with no gene match: 15. This CDR3 comprises 19 residues. Germline assignment: CDR1 SGHTA and CDR2 FQGNSA. CDR3 DNA: TGTGCCAGCAGCTTAGTCTTCGGGCTAGCGGGGGGCCTGGAGGAGACCCAGTACTTC. Protein sequence: CASSLVFGLAGGLEETQYF.

This clonotype was observed a few times. The J gene is TRBJ1-2, the V gene TRBV16; D remains unclear. Germline V gene sequence: CDR1 KGHSY, CDR2 FQNENV. The V and J ends lost 2 bases and 4 bases respectively, with 2 bases between them. The CDR3 spans 11 residues. CDR3 residues: CASSQLYGYTF. The CDR3 region has the DNA TGTGCCAGCAGCCAACTCTATGGCTACACCTTC. Filled out from reference TRBV16 and TRBJ1-2, the complete variable domain reads GEEVAQTPKHLVRGEGQKAKLYCAPIKGHSYVFWYQQVLKNEFKFLISFQNENVFDETGMPKERFSAKCLPNSPCSLEIQATKLEDSAVYFCASSQLYGYTFGSGTRLTVV.

Only a few counts were recorded for this clonotype. V gene TRBV3-1 combines with J gene TRBJ2-7; 12 bases align to TRBD2. V trimming: 4 bases; J trimming: 2 bases; junction bases outside the gene matches: 6. Germline CDR1 and CDR2: LGHDT and YNNKEL (reference sequence). This CDR3 spans 16 amino acids. The CDR3 sequence is CASSPILAGGPYEQYF. CDR3 nucleotide sequence: TGTGCCAGCAGCCCCATACTAGCGGGAGGACCCTACGAGCAGTACTTC.

In this sample, this clonotype turned up a few times. This sequence joins TRBV6-5 and TRBJ2-3, with TRBD2 matching over 13 bases. V lost 7 bases and J lost 4; bases outside the gene matches: 8. Germline CDR1 reads MNHEY; CDR2 reads SVGAGI. This CDR3 has 16 amino acids. Here the CDR3 DNA reads TGTGCCAGCACCCAAACTAGCGGGGGGGGAGCAGATACGCAGTATTTT. As protein: CASTQTSGGGADTQYF.

This chain connects TRBV5-1 to TRBJ2-1; TRBD2 matches 7 bases. This CDR3 region has 14 residues. The trim removed 0 bases at V and 9 bases at J, leaving 6 bases unmatched. Germline loops: CDR1 SGHRS, CDR2 YFSETQ. CDR3 nucleotides: TGCGCCAGCAGCTTGGAGACTAGCAGGGCTGAGCAGTTCTTC. It encodes CASSLETSRAEQFF. Full variable domain (missing parts from reference TRBV5-1 and TRBJ2-1): KAGVTQTPRYLIKTRGQQVTLSCSPISGHRSVSWYQQTPGQGLQFLFEYFSETQRNKGNFPGRFSGRQFSNSRSEMNVSTLELGDSALYLCASSLETSRAEQFFGPGTRLTVL.

This clonotype was detected only a few times. In nucleotides, the CDR3 is TGTGCCAGCAGCTTCTCTGTAGCAGGGGCAGATACGCAGTATTTT. Protein product: CASSFSVAGADTQYF. The chain employs TRBV7-8 and TRBJ2-3; D might be TRBD1 (6 bases). The V and J ends lost 3 bases and 4 bases respectively, with 14 bases between them. The CDR3 runs to 15 residues. Germline V lookup: CDR1 SGHVS, CDR2 FQNEAQ.

This clonotype was counted between two and nine times. The chain combines TRBV6-1 with TRBJ2-7, with no clear D. Germline CDR1 MNHNS, CDR2 SASEGT. V dropped 6 bases and J dropped 7 bases, with 13 bases sitting between them. This CDR3 contains 12 residues. CDR3 loop: CASRAGSIEQYF. CDR3 in DNA: TGTGCCAGCAGGGCCGGGTCCATTGAGCAGTACTTC.

This clonotype showed up just a few times. J is TRBJ2-3 and V is TRBV15; D is unclear. V gave up 0 bases and J gave up 2 bases, with 12 bases separating them. The length of the CDR3 is 16 residues. Germline-derived CDR1 and CDR2 are LNHNV and YYDKDF (reference sequence). The CDR3 protein is CATSRDDGVYTDTQYF. The CDR3 DNA reads TGTGCCACCAGCAGAGATGACGGTGTGTACACAGATACGCAGTATTTT. Full variable domain (rest looked up from reference TRBV15 and TRBJ2-3): DAMVIQNPRYQVTQFGKPVTLSCSQTLNHNVMYWYQQKSSQAPKLLFHYYDKDFNNEADTPDNFQSRRPNTSFCFLDIRSPGLGDTAMYLCATSRDDGVYTDTQYFGPGTRLTVL.

The chain recombines TRBV20-1 with TRBJ1-4; D is undetermined. The CDR3 spans 16 residues. Trimming took 1 base from V and 7 from J, leaving 19 bases between them. Per germline, CDR1 DFQATT and CDR2 SNEGSKA (reference sequence). The CDR3 reads CSARVGGVGSGEKLFF. CDR3 coding DNA: TGCAGTGCTAGAGTTGGCGGGGTCGGTTCAGGTGAAAAACTGTTTTTT.

This clonotype turned up a few times. The chain employs TRBV20-1 and TRBJ2-3; possible D gene TRBD1, 6 bases. Germline V gene sequence: CDR1 DFQATT, CDR2 SNEGSKA (reference sequence). Trimming pared 4 bases from V and 1 base from J, leaving 18 bases between. The CDR3 is 16 residues long. The CDR3 DNA reads as TGCAGTGCTATTAGCTGGGACACGTACGGCACAGATACGCAGTATTTT. Protein: CSAISWDTYGTDTQYF.

This clonotype was observed many times. Germline and junction disagree at one end, which may indicate a read error. The V gene is TRBV4-1, the J gene TRBJ2-5; D not resolved. The CDR3 covers 13 residues. Germline V gene sequence: CDR1 MGHRA, CDR2 YSYEKL. The CDR3: CASSQGSQETQYF. DNA for the CDR3: TGTGCCAGCAGCCAAGGCTCCCAAGAGACCCAGTACTTC.

The CDR3 DNA is TGTGCCAGCAGCCCTGATTTGACTAGCGGATATAATGAGCAGTTCTTC. It is translated as CASSPDLTSGYNEQFF. V and J are TRBV7-9 and TRBJ2-1; 9 nucleotides match TRBD2. The J segment lost 7 bases and the V segment lost 5 bases, leaving 12 bases of the junction unmatched. In germline, CDR1 is SEHNR, CDR2 FQNEAQ (reference sequence). The CDR3 extends over 16 amino acids.

The chain couples TRBV20-1 to TRBJ1-5, with 8 bases aligning to TRBD1. This CDR3 comprises 15 residues. The J segment lost 5 bases and the V segment lost 2 bases, leaving 8 bases of the junction unmatched. Germline assignment: CDR1 DFQATT and CDR2 SNEGSKA (reference sequence). The CDR3 sequence is CSARQGAYWDQPQHF. Written as DNA, the CDR3 is TGCAGTGCTAGACAGGGGGCGTATTGGGATCAGCCCCAGCATTTT.

There are a few counts of this clonotype. The CDR3 DNA is TGTGCCAGCAGCTTCCAACTAGCGGGCCTTTCTTACAATGAGCAGTTCTTC. Translating it yields CASSFQLAGLSYNEQFF. The V gene is TRBV5-4, the J gene TRBJ2-1, with 9 nucleotides matching TRBD2. The V gene end was trimmed by 2 bases and the J gene end by 4 bases; junction bases not matched to a gene: 10. The CDR3 runs to 17 residues. Germline V gene data show CDR1 as SGHNT and CDR2 as YYREEE (reference sequence).

The gene calls are TRBV27 and TRBJ1-4; 7 bases are a match to TRBD1. This CDR3 region has 15 residues. Per the germline V gene, CDR1 is MNHEY and CDR2 is SMNVEV (reference sequence). Losses at the gene ends were 4 bases for V and 3 bases for J; bases not matched to a gene: 5. The CDR3 nucleotides read TGTGCCAGCAGTTCCGGACAGGCCTCTAATGAAAAACTGTTTTTT. Encoded protein: CASSSGQASNEKLFF.

This clonotype has at least ten counts. This sequence joins TRBV7-2 and TRBJ1-2, with 7 bases that match TRBD1. V dropped 5 bases and J dropped 4; count of bases not matched to a gene: 10. Germline assignment: CDR1 SGHTA and CDR2 FQGNSA. CDR3 length: 15 residues. CDR3: CASSAFNRGGYGYTF. DNA for the CDR3: TGTGCCAGCAGCGCCTTTAACAGGGGCGGCTATGGCTACACCTTC.

This clonotype has more than one count but fewer than ten. The chain couples TRBV28 to TRBJ2-7; D possibly uses TRBD1 or TRBD2 (6 bases each). The V end was cut by 5 bases, the J end by 0 bases, with 14 bases between. The germline gives CDR1 MDHEN, CDR2 SYDVKM. The CDR3 is 15 amino acids. The DNA of the CDR3 is TGTGCCAGCAGTGGGCCCGGGGGCGCCTCCTACGAGCAGTACTTC. This encodes CASSGPGGASYEQYF.

The chain is built from TRBV2 and TRBJ2-1; D might be TRBD1 (6 bases). Germline V lookup: CDR1 SNHLY, CDR2 FYNNEI. The CDR3 consists of 14 residues. Trimming left V 8 bases short and J 9 bases short, with 20 bases between. The CDR3 DNA is TGTGCCAGCCGGGGACAATTTCCTTTCGGTGAGCAGTTCTTC. This translates into CASRGQFPFGEQFF.

A few counts support this clonotype. The chain is built from TRBV7-2 and TRBJ2-5; 7 bases are a match to TRBD2. CDR3 length equals 16 residues. CDR1 and CDR2 (germline): SGHTA, FQGNSA. V lost 5 bases, J lost 8 bases, and 17 bases stayed unmatched. CDR3 in amino acids: CASSTSGGSVLDTQYF. CDR3 DNA: TGTGCCAGCAGCACTAGTGGCGGGAGCGTCCTTGATACCCAGTACTTC.

The chain is built from TRBV24-1 and TRBJ1-2, with TRBD1 matching over 12 bases. Germline CDR1 and CDR2: KGHDR and SFDVKD. This CDR3 contains 14 residues. V shed 7 bases, J shed 3 bases, and the junction held 2 bases outside the gene matches. The CDR3 spells CATRGTGGDYGYTF. CDR3 bases: TGTGCCACCAGGGGGACAGGGGGCGACTATGGCTACACCTTC.

This clonotype has a handful of counts. The chain joins TRBV7-9 to TRBJ2-6; 14 nucleotides align to TRBD2. The V gene end was trimmed by 6 bases and the J gene end by 2 bases; junction bases not matched to a gene: 9. The CDR3 is made up of 19 amino acids. Germline CDR1 reads SEHNR; CDR2 reads FQNEAQ (reference sequence). CDR3 bases: TGTGCCAGCAGTCCGCCGGGACTAGCGGGAGATCCTGGGGCCAACGTCCTGACTTTC. Its translation is CASSPPGLAGDPGANVLTF.

The gene calls are TRBV9 and TRBJ2-3, with 12 nucleotides matching TRBD2. J gave up 2 bases and V 5 bases, and 6 bases lay outside the gene matches. CDR3 length equals 16 residues. The V gene's germline CDR1 is SGDLS and CDR2 YYNGEE. The CDR3 region has the DNA TGTGCCAGCAGTGACCTAGCGGGGGGGTTCACAGATACGCAGTATTTT. This encodes CASSDLAGGFTDTQYF.

This clonotype was recorded a few times. V usage is TRBV5-1 and J usage is TRBJ2-3; 7 bases are a match to TRBD2. The junction had 10 bases not matched to a gene; V was cut back by 1 base and J by 5 bases. The CDR3 has 16 residues. Germline V gene sequence: CDR1 SGHRS, CDR2 YFSETQ. The CDR3 is CASSLIGAGAGDTQYF. The CDR3, as DNA: TGCGCCAGCAGCTTGATAGGGGCGGGAGCAGGAGATACGCAGTATTTT.

The chain carries TRBV12-3 or TRBV12-4 and TRBJ2-2; no clear D gene. Trimming cost V 8 bases and J 0 bases, with 13 bases left between them. The CDR3 is made up of 15 amino acids. The CDR3 sequence: CASRARGANTGELFF. The CDR3 coding sequence is TGTGCCAGCCGAGCCCGTGGCGCGAACACCGGGGAGCTGTTTTTT.

This chain joins TRBV20-1 and TRBJ1-1; 9 positions match TRBD1. The germline V gene has CDR1 DFQATT and CDR2 SNEGSKA (reference sequence). Trimming took 6 bases from V and 3 from J; bases not matched to a gene: 8. The CDR3 totals 14 residues. The CDR3 DNA follows: TGCAGTGCACGTGGACAGGGGTTGGACACTGAAGCTTTCTTT. Protein sequence: CSARGQGLDTEAFF.